The 28 T cell receptor beta chains below were found in one sample sequenced in a study of T cell changes during pregnancy in multiple sclerosis (dated by TCRdb to about 2019). Library construction relied on the immunoSEQ multiplex PCR assay. TCRdb carries this immuneACCESS record with in-frame sequences only. Its versions omit some clonotypes, under half of them owing to an unresolved V gene in the studies checked, with the rest unexplained. Recorded for this sample are 70,000 to 75,000 clones; approximately 92% of them occurred a single time. Roughly 2.1% of the sample lies in the top ten. Specimen: peripheral blood, collected in the second trimester of pregnancy. Receptor source: a female donor in good health, enrolled as a control in a pregnancy study.

The V call is TRBV4-2, the J call TRBJ2-6, with D possibly being TRBD2 (6 bases). The CDR3 is made up of 16 amino acids. The V end was cut by 4 bases, the J end by 4 bases, with 14 bases between. Germline CDR1 is LGHNA and CDR2 is YNFKEQ. The DNA of the CDR3 is TGTGCCAGCAGCCCCCCAACTAGCATCGGGGCCAACGTCCTGACTTTC. Protein sequence: CASSPPTSIGANVLTF.

The chain employs TRBV7-9 and TRBJ2-3, with TRBD2 matching over 9 bases. Germline CDR1 and CDR2: SEHNR and FQNEAQ (reference sequence). The CDR3 spans 14 residues. With V trimmed by 6 bases and J by 2 bases, 3 bases remained unmatched. The CDR3 sequence is CASRPSGNTDTQYF. DNA for the CDR3: TGTGCCAGCAGGCCTAGCGGGAACACAGATACGCAGTATTTT.

The rearrangement joins TRBV7-2 to TRBJ2-7; D perhaps matches TRBD1 (6 bases). Germline CDR1 SGHTA, CDR2 FQGNSA. The CDR3 is 14 amino acids. Trimming shortened V by 4 bases and J by 3 bases, and 13 bases separated the two germline ends. This CDR3 reads CASSSQGQNYEQYF. CDR3 DNA sequence: TGTGCCAGCAGCTCCCAGGGACAAAACTACGAGCAGTACTTC.

The rearrangement joins TRBV7-9 to TRBJ2-5; 9 bases fit TRBD1. V was clipped by 5 bases and J by 4 bases; unmatched bases: 5. There are 14 residues in the CDR3. CDR1 is SEHNR and CDR2 is FQNEAQ in the germline V gene (reference sequence). For the CDR3, the DNA is TGTGCCAGCAGCACAGGGGGCGGAAGAGAGACCCAGTACTTC. Protein sequence: CASSTGGGRETQYF.

The chain is built from TRBV4-2 and TRBJ2-3; perhaps TRBD2 as D (7 bases). The CDR3 has 18 residues. In germline, CDR1 is LGHNA, CDR2 YNFKEQ. V lost 0 bases to trimming and J lost 6 bases, with 22 bases between them. CDR3 region: CASSQEVFGGRTVDTQYF. CDR3 nucleotide sequence: TGTGCCAGCAGCCAAGAAGTTTTCGGGGGGAGGACAGTGGATACGCAGTATTTT.

Worth noting for this clone: The same CDR3 arises from other DNA sequences in this sample as well. The chain couples TRBV7-2 to TRBJ1-4; D uncertain. The CDR3 totals 14 residues. Germline CDR1 reads SGHTA; CDR2 reads FQGNSA. V was cut by 3 bases and J by 0 bases, with 5 bases left in between. The CDR3 coding sequence is TGTGCCAGCAGCTTTAGAGCAACTAATGAAAAACTGTTTTTT. Amino acids: CASSFRATNEKLFF.

The CDR3 region is CASSPSWGQAGNQPQHF. For the CDR3, the DNA is TGTGCCAGCTCACCATCGTGGGGACAGGCGGGCAATCAGCCCCAGCATTTT. The V gene is TRBV18, the J gene TRBJ1-5, with 8 bases matching TRBD1. V lost 2 bases to trimming and J lost 2 bases; unmatched junction nucleotides: 8. CDR1 KGHSH and CDR2 LQKENI come from the germline V gene. This CDR3 comprises 17 residues.

This clone was found once. The chain carries TRBV4-1 and TRBJ2-1; the match to TRBD2 covers 7 bases. CDR3 size: 16 residues. Per the germline V gene, CDR1 is MGHRA and CDR2 is YSYEKL. V was pared by 0 bases and J by 3 bases, with 5 bases of the junction left unmatched. The CDR3 loop is CASSQDRGGSYNEQFF. CDR3 sequence (DNA): TGCGCCAGCAGCCAAGATAGGGGCGGGAGCTACAATGAGCAGTTCTTC.

The V and J genes are TRBV7-2 and TRBJ1-2; D remains ambiguous. Germline values: CDR1 SGHTA, CDR2 FQGNSA. The CDR3 extends over 13 amino acids. V was pared by 5 bases and J by 0 bases, with 7 bases between. The CDR3 is CASSRSSNYGYTF. CDR3 nucleotides: TGTGCCAGCAGCCGTTCCTCTAACTATGGCTACACCTTC.

This clone was seen a single time. The chain combines TRBV15 with TRBJ2-7; 7 bases line up with TRBD2. The V segment lost 3 bases and the J segment 1 base; nucleotides outside the gene matches: 3. This CDR3 contains 14 residues. Looked up from germline, CDR1 is LNHNV and CDR2 is YYDKDF (reference sequence). The CDR3 here is CATSRGRGSYEQYF. CDR3 coding DNA: TGTGCCACCAGCAGGGGGCGGGGGTCCTACGAGCAGTACTTC.

The V gene is TRBV19, the J gene TRBJ2-3; D is unclear. The CDR3 spans 12 residues. Per germline, CDR1 LNHDA and CDR2 SQIVND (reference sequence). The germline V and J ends were trimmed by 5 bases and 3 bases, with 6 bases remaining between them. In nucleotides, the CDR3 is TGTGCCAGTAGTGTCGGGACAGATACGCAGTATTTT. Encoded protein: CASSVGTDTQYF.

The chain combines TRBV4-1 with TRBJ2-7; 7 bases are shared with TRBD1. Per germline, CDR1 MGHRA and CDR2 YSYEKL. J lost 2 bases, V lost 3 bases, and 4 bases had no gene match. The CDR3 sequence is 14 residues long. The CDR3 sequence: CASSQTGSPYEQYF. The CDR3 bases are TGCGCCAGCAGCCAGACAGGGAGTCCCTACGAGCAGTACTTC.

The chain carries TRBV6-1 and TRBJ1-1, with D tentatively TRBD1 (5 bases). Germline-derived CDR1 and CDR2 are MNHNS and SASEGT. The CDR3 is made up of 13 amino acids. Trimming shortened V by 6 bases and J by 5 bases, and 13 bases separated the two germline ends. The CDR3 DNA reads as TGTGCCAGCAGGGGACTAGGCGTGACTGAAGCTTTCTTT. Amino acids: CASRGLGVTEAFF.

The rearrangement uses TRBV30 and TRBJ1-5, with TRBD1 identical over 8 bases. The CDR3 is 14 residues long. The trim removed 3 bases at V and 5 bases at J, leaving 6 bases unmatched. The germline CDR1 and CDR2 sequences are GTSNPN and SVGIG (reference sequence). The CDR3 reads CAWSDRQGHQPQHF. The CDR3 DNA reads as TGTGCCTGGAGCGACCGACAGGGGCATCAGCCCCAGCATTTT.

The chain uses TRBV28 and TRBJ1-4; D not certain. The length of the CDR3 is 11 residues. Trimming stripped 6 bases from V and 7 bases from J, with 6 bases between. Per the germline V gene, CDR1 is MDHEN and CDR2 is SYDVKM. The CDR3 protein is CASSSGEKLFF. In nucleotides, the CDR3 is TGTGCCAGCAGCTCCGGTGAAAAACTGTTTTTT.

The chain joins TRBV7-3 to TRBJ2-1; a possible D gene is TRBD1 (6 bases). The V gene lost 4 bases and the J gene lost 7 bases, with 17 bases spanning the gap. Germline CDR1 is SGHTA and CDR2 is FQGTGA. The CDR3 loop spans 15 amino acids. The DNA for the CDR3 is TGTGCCAGCAGCTCCGGGCTGGGGGCAGTTAATGAGCAGTTCTTC. The encoded protein is CASSSGLGAVNEQFF.

The chain combines TRBV19 with TRBJ1-2; tentatively, D is TRBD1 (6 bases). V lost 5 bases to trimming and J lost 6 bases, with 25 bases between them. Germline V gene sequence: CDR1 LNHDA, CDR2 SQIVND (reference sequence). The CDR3 runs 17 residues. The CDR3: CASSPLGGAQTADGYTF. The CDR3 DNA reads as TGTGCCAGTAGTCCTCTAGGGGGGGCTCAGACAGCTGATGGCTACACCTTC.

This clone occurred a few times. The rearrangement uses TRBV4-3 and TRBJ1-1; 9 positions agree with TRBD1. This CDR3 region has 18 residues. Per germline, CDR1 LGHNA and CDR2 YSLEER. J lost 0 bases, V lost 4 bases, and 12 bases had no gene match. This CDR3 is CASSPGQGFPYMNTEAFF. CDR3 sequence (DNA): TGCGCCAGCAGCCCCGGACAGGGGTTTCCCTACATGAACACTGAAGCTTTCTTT.

The V call is TRBV10-3, the J call TRBJ1-2; a possible D gene is TRBD1 (6 bases). Germline loops: CDR1 ENHRY, CDR2 SYGVKD. This CDR3 comprises 16 residues. V was pared by 0 bases and J by 8 bases, with 19 bases between. CDR3 coding DNA: TGTGCCATCAGTGAGTCGATAGGTGGGGGGGCAGGCGGCTACACCTTC. The encoded protein is CAISESIGGGAGGYTF.

The chain uses TRBV2 and TRBJ1-1; 11 positions agree with TRBD1. Unmatched junction bases numbered 4, after V lost 6 bases and J lost 1 base. There are 15 residues in the CDR3. Looked up from germline, CDR1 is SNHLY and CDR2 is FYNNEI. CDR3 sequence: CASRLGQGANTEAFF. For the CDR3, the DNA is TGTGCCAGCAGGCTAGGACAGGGGGCGAACACTGAAGCTTTCTTT.

J is TRBJ1-6 and V is TRBV7-2; possibly TRBD1 for D (5 bases). CDR1 is SGHTA and CDR2 is FQGNSA in the germline V gene. Trimming stripped 0 bases from V and 8 bases from J, with 14 bases between. This CDR3 spans 16 amino acids. The CDR3, as DNA: TGTGCCAGCAGCTTAGCGCGCGGGACGGGGGATTCACCCCTCCACTTT. Amino acid sequence: CASSLARGTGDSPLHF.

The J gene is TRBJ2-3, the V gene TRBV5-1, with D uncertain. The germline gives CDR1 SGHRS, CDR2 YFSETQ. The CDR3 extends over 15 amino acids. V was cut by 6 bases and J by 0 bases, with 14 bases left in between. CDR3 in DNA: TGCGCCAGCAACCTAAAATACGGGAGCACAGATACGCAGTATTTT. It encodes CASNLKYGSTDTQYF.

The chain recombines TRBV15 with TRBJ1-5; 12 bases are shared with TRBD1. CDR3 length: 16 residues. V trimming: 0 bases; J trimming: 7 bases; junction bases outside the gene matches: 4. Germline V gene lookup returns CDR1 LNHNV and CDR2 YYDKDF (reference sequence). This CDR3 is CATSREGQGARQPQHF. CDR3 DNA sequence: TGTGCCACCAGCAGAGAGGGACAGGGGGCGCGGCAGCCCCAGCATTTT.

This clone was counted once. The J gene is TRBJ1-1, the V gene TRBV6-1, with 7 positions matching TRBD1. V shed 3 bases and J 11 bases; nucleotides not matched to a gene: 9. CDR3 length: 13 amino acids. Germline V lookup: CDR1 MNHNS, CDR2 SASEGT. This CDR3 is CASSDSNRGEAFF. The CDR3 nucleotides read TGTGCCAGCAGTGACTCTAACAGGGGCGAGGCTTTCTTT.

This chain joins TRBV5-1 and TRBJ2-6; D may be TRBD1 (6 bases). CDR3 length: 15 amino acids. The V and J ends lost 0 bases and 2 bases respectively, with 6 bases between them. Germline CDR1 reads SGHRS; CDR2 reads YFSETQ. In DNA, the CDR3 is TGCGCCAGCAGCTTGGACAGGGCTGGGGCCAACGTCCTGACTTTC. Translating gives CASSLDRAGANVLTF.

The CDR3 region is CAWSQTGSSGNTIYF. Written as DNA, the CDR3 is TGTGCCTGGAGCCAGACAGGGAGCTCTGGAAACACCATATATTTT. The chain recombines TRBV30 with TRBJ1-3, with TRBD1 identical over 7 bases. CDR1 is GTSNPN, CDR2 SVGIG, per germline (reference sequence). This CDR3 has 15 amino acids. Trimming at V came to 3 bases and at J to 0 bases, leaving 5 bases not matched to a gene.

The rearrangement joins TRBV29-1 to TRBJ2-2, with 9 positions matching TRBD1. Germline lookup yields CDR1 SQVTM and CDR2 ANQGSEA. The V segment lost 4 bases and the J segment 3 bases; nucleotides outside the gene matches: 3. The length of the CDR3 is 14 residues. The CDR3 loop is CSVGGTGYTGELFF. The CDR3 nucleotides read TGCAGCGTTGGAGGGACAGGGTACACCGGGGAGCTGTTTTTT.

This sequence joins TRBV19 and TRBJ1-4; D is uncertain. This CDR3 spans 16 amino acids. Germline CDR1 and CDR2: LNHDA and SQIVND (reference sequence). The V gene lost 0 bases and the J gene lost 0 bases, with 8 bases spanning the gap. CDR3 DNA sequence: TGTGCCAGTAGTATAGAGGGAGGGACAACTAATGAAAAACTGTTTTTT. Its protein is CASSIEGGTTNEKLFF. Looking up the rest from reference TRBV19 and TRBJ1-4 gives the full variable domain: DGGITQSPKYLFRKEGQNVTLSCEQNLNHDAMYWYRQDPGQGLRLIYYSQIVNDFQKGDIAEGYSVSREKKESFPLTVTSAQKNPTAFYLCASSIEGGTTNEKLFFGSGTQLSVL.